This T cell receptor (beta chain) was captured by sequencing in a study of T cell clonality in common variable immunodeficiency. The study, taken as a whole, reports: T cell subpopulation sequencing would be needed to explain CVID clonality. Common variable immunodeficiency TCR beta sequences reportedly had fewer deletions and N-nucleotide insertions.

CVID and control samples used equivalent genomic DNA input. The repertoire was sequenced with immunoSEQ multiplex PCR; TCRdb's copy has only in-frame clones and lacks some. The sample has some 52,000 clones, none seen only once. This clone appeared many times. The antigen remains undetermined. Sequencing was carried out using peripheral blood mononuclear cells. The receptor's source is a person aged 18 to 75 in good health.

The CDR3 DNA, read in part, is TGTGCCAGCAGTCTAGTAGCGGGGGTGATCTACGAG. Translated, it gives CASSLVAGVIYE. In full, the CDR3 reads CASSLVAGVIYEQYF. The gene calls are TRBV6-2 or TRBV6-3 and TRBJ2-7, with 9 bases that match TRBD2. The CDR3 end lies 3 residues beyond the end of the read and is filled in from the germline J gene. The trim removed 5 bases at V and 3 bases at J, leaving 8 bases unmatched. The CDR3 spans 15 residues. From germline, CDR1 is MNHEY and CDR2 SVGEGT.